Shown below are 25 T cell receptor beta chains from a single sample sequenced in a study of identical twins. TCRdb independently ran MiXCR on the 5' RACE reads; one entry per CDR3 protein. This sample has some 730,000 distinct CDR3 sequences, with around a sixth found just once. These data are also associated with another study on T cells expressing NK-cell markers.

The sequencing sample was made of PBMCs. These TCRs come from a woman younger than 30 in good health.

This clonotype was counted a few times. The CDR3 is CASSLAGAPTDTQYF. The CDR3 DNA follows: TGTGCCAGCAGCTTAGCGGGAGCCCCAACAGATACGCAGTATTTT. This sequence joins TRBV7-7 and TRBJ2-3; D may be TRBD2 (5 bases). Deletions cut 0 bases from V and 3 bases from J, with 10 bases between. This CDR3 is built from 15 residues. Germline CDR1 reads SSHAT; CDR2 reads FNYEAQ (reference sequence).

This clonotype was recorded a few times. The rearrangement links TRBV9 to TRBJ1-1; D gene uncertain. This CDR3 spans 13 amino acids. The V gene lost 3 bases and the J gene lost 4 bases, with 10 bases spanning the gap. The germline V gene encodes CDR1 SGDLS and CDR2 YYNGEE. The CDR3 protein is CASSAMVGTEAFF. The CDR3 nucleotides are TGTGCCAGCAGCGCGATGGTTGGCACTGAAGCTTTCTTT.

This clonotype was observed many times. The junction and the germline gene differ at one end; a read error may be behind it. The gene calls are TRBV20-1 and TRBJ2-5, with TRBD2 as a possible D gene (5 bases). There are 13 residues in the CDR3. From germline, CDR1 is DFQATT and CDR2 SNEGSKA (reference sequence). The CDR3 nucleotides are TGCAGTGCTGGAGAGGGCCTCCACGAGACCCAGTACTTC. This codes for CSAGEGLHETQYF.

This clonotype was counted a few times. The gene calls are TRBV6-2 or TRBV6-3 and TRBJ2-3; TRBD2 matches 7 bases. CDR1 is MNHEY and CDR2 is SVGEGT in the germline V gene. The CDR3 totals 13 residues. The V gene end was trimmed by 10 bases and the J gene end by 2 bases; junction bases not matched to a gene: 6. The CDR3 region is CANRTRDTDTQYF. The CDR3, as DNA: TGTGCCAACAGGACTAGGGACACAGATACGCAGTATTTT.

The V gene is TRBV5-1, the J gene TRBJ1-4; D remains unclear. This CDR3 is built from 15 residues. CDR1 and CDR2 from the germline V gene are SGHRS and YFSETQ. Trimming stripped 4 bases from V and 3 bases from J, with 13 bases between. CDR3 loop: CASSPLTAPNEKLFF. Here the CDR3 DNA reads TGCGCCAGCAGCCCCTTGACGGCACCTAATGAAAAACTGTTTTTT.

This clonotype has only a few counts. The chain employs TRBV15 and TRBJ2-1; D call uncertain. Trimming took off 6 bases at V and 0 bases at J, with 6 bases between the two ends. CDR3 length: 13 residues. Germline CDR1 is LNHNV and CDR2 is YYDKDF (reference sequence). CDR3 residues: CATRESSYNEQFF. Written as DNA, the CDR3 is TGTGCCACCAGAGAGAGCTCCTACAATGAGCAGTTCTTC.

This clonotype was seen more than once but under ten times. CDR3 DNA sequence: TGTGCCAGCCGGGGGGCTAGTAACGAGCAGTACTTC. Translated, it gives CASRGASNEQYF. The chain joins TRBV4-2 to TRBJ2-7, with D perhaps TRBD2 (7 bases). Germline assignment: CDR1 LGHNA and CDR2 YNFKEQ. V was clipped by 8 bases and J by 5 bases, with 13 bases between them. The CDR3 length is 12 residues.

The chain couples TRBV7-9 to TRBJ2-7; TRBD1 matches at 8 bases. After removal of 6 bases from V and 3 bases from J, the junction contained 13 bases not matched to a gene. CDR3 length equals 16 residues. Germline CDR1 reads SEHNR; CDR2 reads FQNEAQ (reference sequence). The CDR3, as DNA: TGTGCCAGCAGTCTAGGGTCAGGGGGCGAAATCTACGAGCAGTACTTC. As protein: CASSLGSGGEIYEQYF.

This clonotype was counted between two and nine times. This chain connects TRBV6-1 to TRBJ2-1; 8 nucleotides line up with TRBD1. Germline values: CDR1 MNHNS, CDR2 SASEGT. The CDR3 loop spans 13 amino acids. Trimming removed 6 bases from V and 6 bases from J; junction bases left unmatched: 4. CDR3 sequence reads: CASSVTGGNEQFF. CDR3 coding DNA: TGTGCCAGCAGCGTAACAGGGGGCAATGAGCAGTTCTTC.

This CDR3 is CASSWRLGTDTQYF. CDR3 bases: TGTGCCAGCAGCTGGCGGTTAGGTACAGATACGCAGTATTTT. The chain uses TRBV5-5 and TRBJ2-3, with D unclear. Germline CDR1 and CDR2: SGHKS and YYEKEE (reference sequence). The CDR3 length is 14 residues. Trimming took off 3 bases at V and 3 bases at J, with 11 bases between the two ends.

This clonotype has just a few counts. The chain combines TRBV5-1 with TRBJ1-2; no definite D call. With 0 bases removed from V and 7 bases from J, the gap between germline ends came to 13 bases. The V gene's germline CDR1 is SGHRS and CDR2 YFSETQ. This CDR3 region has 14 residues. CDR3 residues: CASSLGGSEGGYTF. CDR3 nucleotide sequence: TGCGCCAGCAGCTTGGGCGGATCCGAGGGTGGCTACACCTTC.

The chain joins TRBV20-1 to TRBJ1-2; 7 bases align to TRBD1. This CDR3 is 12 amino acids long. CDR1 and CDR2 (germline): DFQATT, SNEGSKA (reference sequence). V shed 5 bases and J 6 bases; nucleotides not matched to a gene: 6. The CDR3 nucleotides are TGCAGTGCTGGGGACAGAAAGGATGGCTACACCTTC. Amino acids: CSAGDRKDGYTF.

This clonotype occurred a few times. The V and J genes are TRBV12-3 or TRBV12-4 and TRBJ2-2, with D possibly TRBD2 on 6 matching bases. Trimming removed 6 bases from V and 7 bases from J, with 9 bases in between. The CDR3 runs to 12 residues. The CDR3 reads CASRTGVGELFF. CDR3 DNA sequence: TGTGCCAGCAGAACGGGGGTCGGGGAGCTGTTTTTT.

As DNA, the CDR3 is TGCAGTGCTAAGGGGTCGTTAGGAGCCTACGAGCAGTACTTC. Translated, it gives CSAKGSLGAYEQYF. The chain uses TRBV20-1 and TRBJ2-7, with D perhaps matching TRBD1 (5 bases). Germline CDR1 and CDR2: DFQATT and SNEGSKA (reference sequence). V was cut by 4 bases and J by 2 bases, with 15 bases left in between. The CDR3 totals 14 residues.

This clonotype was detected many times. The V and J genes are TRBV12-3 or TRBV12-4 and TRBJ2-3; D possibly matches TRBD1 or TRBD2 (5 bases each). The CDR3 has 13 residues. The germline V and J ends were trimmed by 7 bases and 7 bases, with 15 bases remaining between them. CDR3 DNA: TGTGCCAGCATCCTCCGGGACCAATATACGCAGTATTTT. As protein: CASILRDQYTQYF.

This clonotype appeared a few times. The chain joins TRBV29-1 to TRBJ2-1, with D perhaps TRBD1 or TRBD2 (5 bases each). V lost 5 bases and J 6 bases, leaving 11 bases between the germline ends. The CDR3 runs 12 residues. In germline, CDR1 is SQVTM, CDR2 ANQGSEA. CDR3 sequence (DNA): TGCAGCGTTTATGGGGGAAGCAATGAGCAGTTCTTC. Encoded protein: CSVYGGSNEQFF.

This clonotype was counted between two and nine times. The chain links TRBV29-1 to TRBJ2-7; D call uncertain. The germline gives CDR1 SQVTM, CDR2 ANQGSEA. Trimming removed 4 bases from V and 6 bases from J, with 13 bases in between. This CDR3 is built from 12 residues. The DNA for the CDR3 is TGCAGCGTTGGACCGAACGGTGTCGAGCAGTACTTC. It specifies CSVGPNGVEQYF.

The V call is TRBV6-1, the J call TRBJ2-5, with 10 bases matching TRBD2. Looked up from germline, CDR1 is MNHNS and CDR2 is SASEGT. This CDR3 has 15 amino acids. Trimming took 6 bases from V and 1 from J; bases not matched to a gene: 5. In DNA form, the CDR3 reads TGTGCCAGCAGATTTAGCGGGAGGCCCCAAGAGACCCAGTACTTC. As protein: CASRFSGRPQETQYF.

This sequence joins TRBV12-3 or TRBV12-4 and TRBJ2-1, with D perhaps TRBD2 (6 bases). There are 15 residues in the CDR3. The germline V and J ends were trimmed by 5 bases and 9 bases, with 20 bases remaining between them. The CDR3 loop is CASSPVSGPGGEQFF. The CDR3 DNA reads as TGTGCCAGCAGTCCCGTTTCGGGGCCCGGGGGTGAGCAGTTCTTC.

This clonotype was observed a handful of times. This rearrangement joins TRBV5-1 to TRBJ2-3; no definite D call. The CDR3 contains 14 residues. Trimming removed 0 bases at V and 2 bases at J, with 7 bases between. Germline CDR1 and CDR2: SGHRS and YFSETQ. CDR3 region: CASSLELITDTQYF. The CDR3 DNA sequence: TGCGCCAGCAGCTTGGAACTGATCACAGATACGCAGTATTTT.

This clonotype was detected a few times. This chain connects TRBV21-1 to TRBJ2-6; the tabulated D call, TRBD1, remains unverified against the DNA. TRBV21-1 is recorded as a pseudogene. This CDR3 region has 16 residues. CDR3 protein: CASHVGLVSGANVLTF. In DNA form, the CDR3 reads TGTGCCAGCCACGTGGGGCTCGTCTCTGGGGCCAACGTCCTGACTTTC.

Regarding this clonotype: At one end the junction does not follow the germline gene, possibly because of a read error. The genes are TRBV12-3 or TRBV12-4 and TRBJ2-7, with 9 bases lining up with TRBD1. This CDR3 has 12 amino acids. The CDR3 DNA is TGTGCCAGCAGTCTAGGGACAGGGAGTAGACACTTC. Translated: CASSLGTGSRHF.

V is TRBV29-1 and J is TRBJ2-1; D is ambiguous. Looked up from germline, CDR1 is SQVTM and CDR2 is ANQGSEA. The CDR3 spans 14 residues. V lost 0 bases and J 0 bases, leaving 6 bases between the germline ends. In DNA, the CDR3 is TGCAGCGTTGAAGATAGGAGCTCCTACAATGAGCAGTTCTTC. Translating gives CSVEDRSSYNEQFF.

This rearrangement joins TRBV24-1 to TRBJ1-2; D gene uncertain. The CDR3 loop spans 13 amino acids. The germline gives CDR1 KGHDR, CDR2 SFDVKD. The germline V and J ends were trimmed by 6 bases and 4 bases, with 11 bases remaining between them. As DNA, the CDR3 is TGTGCCACCAGTAATGGAAGAGGCTATGGCTACACCTTC. Translated, it gives CATSNGRGYGYTF.

This chain links TRBV20-1 with TRBJ2-1; 8 bases agree with TRBD1. CDR3 size: 13 residues. Unmatched junction bases numbered 3, after V lost 2 bases and J lost 6 bases. Germline assignment: CDR1 DFQATT and CDR2 SNEGSKA (reference sequence). The CDR3 here is CSARSDRGNEQFF. For the CDR3, the DNA is TGCAGTGCTAGATCTGACAGGGGCAATGAGCAGTTCTTC.